This TCR beta chain was sequenced during a study of cytomegalovirus exposure and HLA in healthy donors. In germline, CDR1 is MNHNS, CDR2 SASEGT. This CDR3 has 15 amino acids. The V segment lost 7 bases and the J segment 4 bases; nucleotides outside the gene matches: 10. Amplification used 60 Vbeta primers and 13 Jbeta primers. Some clones are missing from TCRdb's copy, which holds only in-frame ones; the method was immunoSEQ multiplex PCR. The sample lists about 200,000 clones, 65% to 85% occurring once. Sequencing used PBMCs. The chain combines TRBV6-1 with TRBJ2-7; 10 positions agree with TRBD1. The sequence derives from a woman aged 25 to 39 in good health and CMV-seronegative. In nucleotides, the CDR3 is TGTGCCAGCACGTCTAGGGGACAGGGGAAGTACGAGCAGTACTTC. It codes for CASTSRGQGKYEQYF.